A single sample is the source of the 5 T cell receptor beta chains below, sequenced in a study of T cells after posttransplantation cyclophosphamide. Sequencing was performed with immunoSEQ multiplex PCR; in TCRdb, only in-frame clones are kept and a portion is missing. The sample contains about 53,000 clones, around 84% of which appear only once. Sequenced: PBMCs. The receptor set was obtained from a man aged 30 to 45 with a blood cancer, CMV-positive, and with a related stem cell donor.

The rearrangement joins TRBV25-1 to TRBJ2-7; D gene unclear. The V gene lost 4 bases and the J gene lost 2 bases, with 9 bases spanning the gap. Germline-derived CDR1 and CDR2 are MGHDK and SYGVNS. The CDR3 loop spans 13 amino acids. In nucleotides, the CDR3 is TGTGCCAGCAGTGCCTCCCCTGCCTACGAGCAGTACTTC. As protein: CASSASPAYEQYF.

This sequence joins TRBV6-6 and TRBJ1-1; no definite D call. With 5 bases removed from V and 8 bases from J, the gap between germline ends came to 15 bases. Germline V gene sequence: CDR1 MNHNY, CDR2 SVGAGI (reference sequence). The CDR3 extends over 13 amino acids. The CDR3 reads CASSPPRVSEAFF. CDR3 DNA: TGTGCCAGCAGTCCTCCCCGCGTGTCAGAAGCTTTCTTT.

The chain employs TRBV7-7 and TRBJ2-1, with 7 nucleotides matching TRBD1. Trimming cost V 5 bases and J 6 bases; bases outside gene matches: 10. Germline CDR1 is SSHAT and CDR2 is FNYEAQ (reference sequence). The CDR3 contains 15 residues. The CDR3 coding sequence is TGTGCCAGCAGCCCAGCGACAGGGTTTCTCAATGAGCAGTTCTTC. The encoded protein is CASSPATGFLNEQFF. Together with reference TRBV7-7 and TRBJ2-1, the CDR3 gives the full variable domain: GAGVSQSPRYKVTKRGQDVTLRCDPISSHATLYWYQQALGQGPEFLTYFNYEAQPDKSGLPSDRFSAERPEGSISTLTIQRTEQRDSAMYRCASSPATGFLNEQFFGPGTRLTVL.

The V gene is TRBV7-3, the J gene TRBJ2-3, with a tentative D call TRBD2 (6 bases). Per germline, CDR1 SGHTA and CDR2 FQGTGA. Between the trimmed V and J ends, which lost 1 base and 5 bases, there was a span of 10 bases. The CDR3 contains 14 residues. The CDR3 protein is CASSLSGTEDTQYF. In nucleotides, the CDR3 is TGTGCCAGCAGCTTAAGCGGGACGGAAGATACGCAGTATTTT.

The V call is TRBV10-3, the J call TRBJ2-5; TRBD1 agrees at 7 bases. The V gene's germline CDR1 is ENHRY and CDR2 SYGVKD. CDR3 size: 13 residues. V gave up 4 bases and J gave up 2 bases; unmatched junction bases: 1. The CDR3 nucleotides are TGTGCCATCAGTGTGGGACAGCAAGAGACCCAGTACTTC. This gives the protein CAISVGQQETQYF.